A single sample gave rise to the 28 T cell receptor beta chains below, sequenced in a study of beta chain features in type 1 diabetes. Sequenced material consisted of expressed TCRB transcripts (all of the isolated RNA was reverse transcribed). Assay used: immunoSEQ multiplex PCR; TCRdb lists only in-frame clones, some missing. The sample carries approximately 330,000 clones, 11% recorded once. Sequenced sample: naive CD4+ T cells from blood. Source of these receptors: a woman in her thirties in good health.

This sequence joins TRBV7-2 and TRBJ2-5; no clear D gene. V was clipped by 1 base and J by 4 bases, with 7 bases between them. This CDR3 has 13 residues. Germline V gene lookup returns CDR1 SGHTA and CDR2 FQGNSA. The CDR3 coding sequence is TGTGCCAGCAGCTTAGAAAGCATAGAGACCCAGTACTTC. Protein sequence: CASSLESIETQYF.

The chain is built from TRBV6-5 and TRBJ2-1; D uncertain. The CDR3 loop spans 15 amino acids. Germline lookup yields CDR1 MNHEY and CDR2 SVGAGI. The V end lost 6 bases, the J end lost 5 bases, and 17 bases lay between the germline ends. CDR3 sequence: CASSPSRVRHNEQFF. The CDR3 region has the DNA TGTGCCAGCAGCCCCTCTCGAGTTCGCCACAATGAGCAGTTCTTC.

The V gene is TRBV7-6, the J gene TRBJ2-1; D is unclear. Per the germline V gene, CDR1 is SGHVS and CDR2 is FNYEAQ. Trimming removed 5 bases at V and 4 bases at J, with 12 bases between. The CDR3 spans 14 residues. The CDR3 DNA follows: TGTGCCAGCAGCCCCCGTGCCACTTACAATGAGCAGTTCTTC. It translates to CASSPRATYNEQFF.

This rearrangement joins TRBV28 to TRBJ2-7; D is possibly TRBD2 (5 bases). CDR3 length: 14 residues. The germline CDR1 and CDR2 sequences are MDHEN and SYDVKM. Deletions cut 4 bases from V and 5 bases from J, with 15 bases between. This CDR3 reads CASSSRAVLDEQYF. The CDR3 coding sequence is TGTGCCAGCAGTTCTAGAGCGGTTCTGGACGAGCAGTACTTC. Looking up the rest from reference TRBV28 and TRBJ2-7 gives the full variable domain: DVKVTQSSRYLVKRTGEKVFLECVQDMDHENMFWYRQDPGLGLRLIYFSYDVKMKEKGDIPEGYSVSREKKERFSLILESASTNQTSMYLCASSSRAVLDEQYFGPGTRLTVT.

The chain joins TRBV7-9 to TRBJ2-1, with TRBD2 matching over 9 bases. The length of the CDR3 is 12 residues. Germline assignment: CDR1 SEHNR and CDR2 FQNEAQ (reference sequence). Trimming removed 0 bases from V and 12 bases from J; junction bases left unmatched: 0. The CDR3 DNA is TGTGCCAGCAGCTTAGCGGGACTAGCGCAGTTCTTC. Its translation: CASSLAGLAQFF.

This chain uses TRBV28 with TRBJ1-1; maybe TRBD1 (6 bases). Trimming took off 5 bases at V and 4 bases at J, with 14 bases between the two ends. The germline V gene encodes CDR1 MDHEN and CDR2 SYDVKM. There are 14 residues in the CDR3. This chain's CDR3 is CASSPPGGRTEAFF. DNA for the CDR3: TGTGCCAGCAGTCCCCCCGGGGGGCGCACTGAAGCTTTCTTT.

This clone was detected a few times. The genes are TRBV6-5 and TRBJ2-7; 7 bases map to TRBD1. The trim removed 4 bases at V and 3 bases at J, leaving 6 bases unmatched. The germline gives CDR1 MNHEY, CDR2 SVGAGI. The CDR3 extends over 14 amino acids. The CDR3 DNA reads TGTGCCAGCAGTTCCCCGGGACAGAACTACGAGCAGTACTTC. Its protein is CASSSPGQNYEQYF.

The genes are TRBV28 and TRBJ2-7; 7 bases line up with TRBD1. The V and J ends lost 6 bases and 0 bases, in that order; junction bases with no gene match: 8. Germline CDR1 MDHEN, CDR2 SYDVKM. This CDR3 is built from 15 residues. The DNA for the CDR3 is TGTGCCAGCAGCAGACAAGGGGGCCGCTCCTACGAGCAGTACTTC. Protein sequence: CASSRQGGRSYEQYF.

The V call is TRBV7-6, the J call TRBJ2-5, with D possibly being TRBD1 (5 bases). V lost 6 bases to trimming and J lost 11 bases, with 10 bases between them. CDR1 and CDR2 (germline): SGHVS, FNYEAQ. CDR3 length equals 10 residues. The CDR3 reads CASSQGIQYF. The DNA for the CDR3 is TGTGCCAGCAGTCAGGGTATTCAGTACTTC.

The gene calls are TRBV28 and TRBJ2-3, with 8 nucleotides matching TRBD2. Germline lookup yields CDR1 MDHEN and CDR2 SYDVKM. J lost 7 bases, V lost 8 bases, and 11 bases had no gene match. The CDR3 runs 14 residues. As DNA, the CDR3 is TGTGCCAGCCATAGCGGGGCTCGCGGGAATACGCAGTATTTT. Its protein is CASHSGARGNTQYF.

This clone was observed a handful of times. This sequence joins TRBV10-3 and TRBJ2-7; D uncertain. Per germline, CDR1 ENHRY and CDR2 SYGVKD. V dropped 7 bases and J dropped 5 bases, with 15 bases sitting between them. This CDR3 comprises 13 residues. The CDR3 loop reads CAITNGVSHEQYF. CDR3 bases: TGTGCCATCACCAATGGAGTGTCCCACGAGCAGTACTTC.

The gene calls are TRBV23-1 and TRBJ2-7; D perhaps matches TRBD1 (5 bases). TRBV23-1 is sorted into the ORF group, with uncertain function. CDR3 length equals 13 residues. The V end lost 2 bases, the J end lost 5 bases, and 10 bases lay between the germline ends. The DNA of the CDR3 is TGCGCCAGCAGTCAAATGGGGCGCCACGAGCAGTACTTC. Protein product: CASSQMGRHEQYF.

This chain links TRBV7-6 with TRBJ2-5, with D possibly being TRBD2 (5 bases). Germline CDR1 and CDR2: SGHVS and FNYEAQ. Trimming left V 4 bases short and J 10 bases short, with 16 bases between. This CDR3 spans 13 amino acids. The CDR3 DNA is TGTGCCAGCAGCTCTGGACTCATCGGGGACCAGTACTTC. Its protein is CASSSGLIGDQYF.

CDR3 sequence: CASSLAQGVEAFF. Here the CDR3 DNA reads TGTGCCAGCAGCTTGGCTCAGGGGGTTGAAGCTTTCTTT. V usage is TRBV7-8 and J usage is TRBJ1-1, with TRBD1 identical over 7 bases. In germline, CDR1 is SGHVS, CDR2 FQNEAQ. J lost 7 bases, V lost 3 bases, and 5 bases had no gene match. CDR3 length: 13 residues.

The chain is built from TRBV7-2 and TRBJ2-1; the match to TRBD2 covers 9 bases. V lost 1 base, J lost 0 bases, and 7 bases stayed unmatched. Germline CDR1 is SGHTA and CDR2 is FQGNSA. This CDR3 region has 18 residues. In DNA form, the CDR3 reads TGTGCCAGCAGCTTAGAGGCTAGCGGGACATACTCCTACAATGAGCAGTTCTTC. Its protein is CASSLEASGTYSYNEQFF.

This chain uses TRBV30 with TRBJ2-3, with 9 positions matching TRBD2. Germline lookup yields CDR1 GTSNPN and CDR2 SVGIG (reference sequence). CDR3 size: 12 residues. The CDR3 bases are TGTGTAGGAGCGGGAGGTGCAGATACGCAGTATTTT. Translation: CVGAGGADTQYF.

This clone appeared a few times. The chain uses TRBV5-4 and TRBJ1-1, with D maybe TRBD1 (6 bases). The ends were cut back, 2 bases at V and 1 base at J, with 6 bases in the middle. CDR1 and CDR2 (germline): SGHNT, YYREEE (reference sequence). The CDR3 runs 13 residues. CDR3 nucleotides: TGTGCCAGCAGCTTACAGGGGAACACTGAAGCTTTCTTT. Its translation: CASSLQGNTEAFF.

The rearrangement joins TRBV9 to TRBJ2-7; 10 bases agree with TRBD1. Losses at the gene ends were 3 bases for V and 5 bases for J; bases not matched to a gene: 8. The germline CDR1 and CDR2 sequences are SGDLS and YYNGEE. This CDR3 has 15 residues. Written as DNA, the CDR3 is TGTGCCAGCAGCGCGAGGGGGACAGGGGTGGACGAGCAGTACTTC. Its translation is CASSARGTGVDEQYF.

This chain joins TRBV9 and TRBJ2-3; D is undetermined. The CDR3 covers 14 residues. V lost 1 base and J 2 bases, leaving 8 bases between the germline ends. The germline V gene has CDR1 SGDLS and CDR2 YYNGEE. The CDR3 is CASSVKPNTDTQYF. Here the CDR3 DNA reads TGTGCCAGCAGCGTAAAGCCAAACACAGATACGCAGTATTTT.

The chain combines TRBV27 with TRBJ2-7; 7 nucleotides match TRBD2. With 2 bases clipped from V and 0 bases from J, the junction kept 4 bases outside the gene matches. Germline lookup yields CDR1 MNHEY and CDR2 SMNVEV (reference sequence). CDR3 length equals 15 residues. CDR3 sequence reads: CASSLAGGSSYEQYF. The CDR3 DNA sequence: TGTGCCAGCAGTTTAGCCGGGGGGAGCTCCTACGAGCAGTACTTC.

This clone has a handful of counts. The junction departs from germline at one end; a sequencing error may be responsible. V and J are TRBV7-9 and TRBJ2-1, with D possibly being TRBD2 (6 bases). Germline V CDR1 and CDR2: SEHNR, FQNEAQ (reference sequence). The CDR3 runs to 14 residues. As DNA, the CDR3 is TGCGCCAGCAGCCAAGGGACTCGACACAATGAGCAGTTCTTC. Its translation is CASSQGTRHNEQFF. Drawing the rest from reference TRBV7-9 and TRBJ2-1, the complete variable domain is DTGVSQNPRHKITKRGQNVTFRCDPISEHNRLYWYRQTLGQGPEFLTYFQNEAQLEKSRLLSDRFSAERPKGSFSTLEIQRTEQGDSAMYLCASSQGTRHNEQFFGPGTRLTVL.

Only a few counts were recorded for this clone. The J gene is TRBJ1-1, the V gene TRBV6-5; 9 bases are a match to TRBD1. Germline trimming cut 5 bases from V and 5 bases from J; bases unmatched to any gene: 6. CDR1 MNHEY and CDR2 SVGAGI come from the germline V gene. The CDR3 sequence is 14 residues long. As DNA, the CDR3 is TGTGCCAGCAGTACCGCGACAGGGGGGACTGAAGCTTTCTTT. Translated, it gives CASSTATGGTEAFF.

This clone was picked up a small number of times. The chain has TRBV9 and TRBJ2-7, with 7 bases fitting TRBD2. Germline V gene data show CDR1 as SGDLS and CDR2 as YYNGEE. After removal of 4 bases from V and 7 bases from J, the junction contained 14 bases not matched to a gene. The CDR3 is made up of 15 amino acids. The CDR3 bases are TGTGCCAGCAGCCCGGGGGGATGGTCCCCCCCTGAGCAGTACTTC. This sequence encodes CASSPGGWSPPEQYF.

The chain has TRBV29-1 and TRBJ2-5, with TRBD2 identical over 7 bases. This CDR3 has 14 amino acids. Germline CDR1 is SQVTM and CDR2 is ANQGSEA. J lost 4 bases, V lost 4 bases, and 9 bases had no gene match. The CDR3 spells CSVVRGGGLETQYF. The CDR3 nucleotides are TGCAGCGTTGTTCGGGGCGGGGGACTAGAGACCCAGTACTTC. The full variable domain, its missing parts supplied by reference TRBV29-1 and TRBJ2-5, is SAVISQKPSRDICQRGTSLTIQCQVDSQVTMMFWYRQQPGQSLTLIATANQGSEATYESGFVIDKFPISRPNLTFSTLTVSNMSPEDSSIYLCSVVRGGGLETQYFGPGTRLLVL.

The chain has TRBV29-1 and TRBJ1-1; 9 bases are shared with TRBD1. Germline V gene data show CDR1 as SQVTM and CDR2 as ANQGSEA. The CDR3 is 16 residues long. J gave up 0 bases and V 7 bases, and 12 bases lay outside the gene matches. The CDR3 nucleotides are TGCAGCGGAATACCGGGACAGGGTGGCGTGAACACTGAAGCTTTCTTT. This gives the protein CSGIPGQGGVNTEAFF.

This clone showed up just a few times. CDR3 amino acids: CASSFGTPSYEQYF. DNA of the CDR3: TGTGCCAGCAGCTTTGGGACACCTTCCTACGAGCAGTACTTC. V usage is TRBV7-6 and J usage is TRBJ2-7; perhaps TRBD1 as D (6 bases). V dropped 3 bases and J dropped 1 base, with 10 bases sitting between them. CDR1 is SGHVS, CDR2 FNYEAQ, per germline. This CDR3 is 14 amino acids long.

This clone occurred a few times. The chain recombines TRBV7-2 with TRBJ2-7; 8 positions match TRBD2. The junction had 12 bases not matched to a gene; V was cut back by 2 bases and J by 3 bases. This CDR3 has 17 residues. The germline V gene has CDR1 SGHTA and CDR2 FQGNSA. The CDR3, as DNA: TGTGCCAGCAGCTTAAGAGCGGGGGCCCCAAGGGACTACGAGCAGTACTTC. Amino acids: CASSLRAGAPRDYEQYF. The full variable domain, completed using reference TRBV7-2 and TRBJ2-7, is GAGVSQSPSNKVTEKGKDVELRCDPISGHTALYWYRQSLGQGLEFLIYFQGNSAPDKSGLPSDRFSAERTGGSVSTLTIQRTQQEDSAVYLCASSLRAGAPRDYEQYFGPGTRLTVT.

The V and J genes are TRBV9 and TRBJ2-6, with 8 bases fitting TRBD2. CDR3 size: 15 residues. Per the germline V gene, CDR1 is SGDLS and CDR2 is YYNGEE. V gave up 4 bases and J gave up 2 bases; unmatched junction bases: 2. In DNA form, the CDR3 reads TGTGCCAGCAGCCTCGGGGGGGCTGGGGCCAACGTCCTGACTTTC. It translates to CASSLGGAGANVLTF.